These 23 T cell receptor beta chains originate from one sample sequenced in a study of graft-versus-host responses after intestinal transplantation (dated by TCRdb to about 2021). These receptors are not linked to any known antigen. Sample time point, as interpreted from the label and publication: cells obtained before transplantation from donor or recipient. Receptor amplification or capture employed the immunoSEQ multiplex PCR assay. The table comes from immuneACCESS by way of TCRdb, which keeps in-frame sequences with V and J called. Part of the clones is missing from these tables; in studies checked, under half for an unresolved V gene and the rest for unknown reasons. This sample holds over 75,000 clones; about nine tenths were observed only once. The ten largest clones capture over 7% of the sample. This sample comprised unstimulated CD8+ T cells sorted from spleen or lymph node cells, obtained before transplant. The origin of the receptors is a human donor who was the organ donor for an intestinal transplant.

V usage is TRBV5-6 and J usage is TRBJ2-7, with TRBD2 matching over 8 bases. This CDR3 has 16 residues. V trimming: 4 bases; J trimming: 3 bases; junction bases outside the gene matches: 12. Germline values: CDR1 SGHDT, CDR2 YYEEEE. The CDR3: CASSMEPGGSIYEQYF. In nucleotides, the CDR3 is TGTGCCAGCAGCATGGAGCCGGGGGGGAGCATCTACGAGCAGTACTTC.

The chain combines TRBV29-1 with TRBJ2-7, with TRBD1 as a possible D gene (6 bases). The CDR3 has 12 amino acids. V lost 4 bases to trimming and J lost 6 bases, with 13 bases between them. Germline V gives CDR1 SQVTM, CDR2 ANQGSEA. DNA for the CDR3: TGCAGCGTTGTTATTCTAGGGGGCGAGCAGTACTTC. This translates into CSVVILGGEQYF.

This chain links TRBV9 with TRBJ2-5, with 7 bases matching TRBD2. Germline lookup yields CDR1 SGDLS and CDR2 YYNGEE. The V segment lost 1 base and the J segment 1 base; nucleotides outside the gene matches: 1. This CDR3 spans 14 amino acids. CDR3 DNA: TGTGCCAGCAGCGTAAGCGGGGTCCAAGAGACCCAGTACTTC. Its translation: CASSVSGVQETQYF. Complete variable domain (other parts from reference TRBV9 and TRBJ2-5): DSGVTQTPKHLITATGQRVTLRCSPRSGDLSVYWYQQSLDQGLQFLIQYYNGEERAKGNILERFSAQQFPDLHSELNLSSLELGDSALYFCASSVSGVQETQYFGPGTRLLVL.

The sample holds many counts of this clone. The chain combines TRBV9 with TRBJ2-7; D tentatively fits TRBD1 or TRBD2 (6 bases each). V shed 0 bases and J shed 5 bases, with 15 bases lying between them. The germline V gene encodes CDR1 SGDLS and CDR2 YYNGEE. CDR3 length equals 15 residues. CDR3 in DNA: TGTGCCAGCAGCGTAGGCCCCTGGGGGGCGGACGAGCAGTACTTC. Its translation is CASSVGPWGADEQYF.

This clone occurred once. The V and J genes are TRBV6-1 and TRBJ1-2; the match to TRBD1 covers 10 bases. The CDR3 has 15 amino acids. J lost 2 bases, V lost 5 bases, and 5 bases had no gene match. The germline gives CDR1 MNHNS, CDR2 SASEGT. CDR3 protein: CASSTGTGVNYGYTF. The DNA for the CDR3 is TGTGCCAGCAGTACCGGGACAGGGGTAAACTATGGCTACACCTTC.

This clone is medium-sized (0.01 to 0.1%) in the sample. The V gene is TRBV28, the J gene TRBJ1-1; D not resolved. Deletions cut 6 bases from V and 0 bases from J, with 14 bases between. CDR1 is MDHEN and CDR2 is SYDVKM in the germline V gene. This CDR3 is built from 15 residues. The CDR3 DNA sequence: TGTGCCAGCAGCTGGGGTCGGGCTTTGAACACTGAAGCTTTCTTT. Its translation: CASSWGRALNTEAFF. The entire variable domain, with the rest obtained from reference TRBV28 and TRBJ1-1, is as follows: DVKVTQSSRYLVKRTGEKVFLECVQDMDHENMFWYRQDPGLGLRLIYFSYDVKMKEKGDIPEGYSVSREKKERFSLILESASTNQTSMYLCASSWGRALNTEAFFGQGTRLTVV.

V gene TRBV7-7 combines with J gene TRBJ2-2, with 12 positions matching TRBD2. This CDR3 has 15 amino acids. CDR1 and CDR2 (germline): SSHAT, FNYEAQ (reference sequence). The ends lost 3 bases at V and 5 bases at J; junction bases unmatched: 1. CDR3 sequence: CASSLTSGGTGELFF. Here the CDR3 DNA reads TGTGCCAGCAGCTTGACTAGCGGGGGTACCGGGGAGCTGTTTTTT.

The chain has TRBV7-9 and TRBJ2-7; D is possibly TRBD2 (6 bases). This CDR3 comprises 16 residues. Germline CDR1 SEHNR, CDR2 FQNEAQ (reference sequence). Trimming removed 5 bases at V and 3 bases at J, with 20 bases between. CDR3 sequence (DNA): TGTGCCAGCAGCCCCCTGAGGGAGCGGGCAATCTACGAGCAGTACTTC. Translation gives CASSPLRERAIYEQYF.

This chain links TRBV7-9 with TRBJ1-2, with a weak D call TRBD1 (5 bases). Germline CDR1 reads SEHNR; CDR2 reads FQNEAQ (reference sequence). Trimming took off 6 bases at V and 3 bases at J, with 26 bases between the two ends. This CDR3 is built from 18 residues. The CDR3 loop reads CASSFAGTLDPPYYGYTF. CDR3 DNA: TGTGCCAGCAGTTTCGCCGGGACTCTCGATCCCCCTTACTATGGCTACACCTTC.

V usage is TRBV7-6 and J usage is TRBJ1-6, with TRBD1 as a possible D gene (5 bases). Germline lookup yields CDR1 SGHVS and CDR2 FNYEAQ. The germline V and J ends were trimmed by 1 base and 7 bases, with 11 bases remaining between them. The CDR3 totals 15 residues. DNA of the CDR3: TGTGCCAGCAGCTTAGATGGGGGACCCAATTCACCCCTCCACTTT. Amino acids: CASSLDGGPNSPLHF.

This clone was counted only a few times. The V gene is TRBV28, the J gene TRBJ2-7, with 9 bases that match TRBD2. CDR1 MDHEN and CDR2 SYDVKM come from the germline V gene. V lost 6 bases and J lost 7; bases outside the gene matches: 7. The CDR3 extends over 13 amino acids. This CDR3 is CASRPAGGLEQYF. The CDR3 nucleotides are TGTGCCAGCAGACCGGCGGGGGGGTTGGAGCAGTACTTC.

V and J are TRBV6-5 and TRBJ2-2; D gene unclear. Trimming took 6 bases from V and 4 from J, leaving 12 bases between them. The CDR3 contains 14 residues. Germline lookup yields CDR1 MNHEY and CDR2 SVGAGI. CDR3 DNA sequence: TGTGCCAGCAGCCCGGCCCGCAGCACCGGGGAGCTGTTTTTT. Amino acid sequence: CASSPARSTGELFF.

For the CDR3, the DNA is TGTGCCAGCGCGACAACAGGGTACGAGCAGTACTTC. Translating gives CASATTGYEQYF. This chain joins TRBV7-2 and TRBJ2-7; weak D call: TRBD1 (6 bases). V gave up 8 bases and J gave up 4 bases, with 12 bases separating them. The germline V gene has CDR1 SGHTA and CDR2 FQGNSA. The CDR3 extends over 12 amino acids.

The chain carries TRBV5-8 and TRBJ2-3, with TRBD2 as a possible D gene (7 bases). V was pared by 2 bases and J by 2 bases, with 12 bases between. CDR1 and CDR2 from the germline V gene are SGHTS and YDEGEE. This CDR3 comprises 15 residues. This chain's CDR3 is CASSFPGGLTDTQYF. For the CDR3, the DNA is TGTGCCAGCAGCTTTCCGGGGGGCCTCACAGATACGCAGTATTTT.

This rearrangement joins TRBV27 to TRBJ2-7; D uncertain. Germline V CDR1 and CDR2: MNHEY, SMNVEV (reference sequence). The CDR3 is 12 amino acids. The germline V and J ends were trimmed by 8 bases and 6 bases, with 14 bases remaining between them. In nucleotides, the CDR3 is TGTGCCAGCGGTGGATCCCAGATCGAGCAGTACTTC. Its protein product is CASGGSQIEQYF.

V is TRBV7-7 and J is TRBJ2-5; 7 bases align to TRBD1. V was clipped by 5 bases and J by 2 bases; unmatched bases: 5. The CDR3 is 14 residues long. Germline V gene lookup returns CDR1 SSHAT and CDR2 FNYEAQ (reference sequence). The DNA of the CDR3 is TGTGCCAGCAGCCTCCGACAGGGACAAGAGACCCAGTACTTC. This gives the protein CASSLRQGQETQYF.

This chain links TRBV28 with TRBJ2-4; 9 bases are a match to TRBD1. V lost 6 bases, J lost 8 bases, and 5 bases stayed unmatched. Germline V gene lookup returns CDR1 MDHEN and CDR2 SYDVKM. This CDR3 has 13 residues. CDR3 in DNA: TGTGCCAGCAGAAACAGGGGGCTGGACATTCAGTACTTC. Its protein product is CASRNRGLDIQYF.

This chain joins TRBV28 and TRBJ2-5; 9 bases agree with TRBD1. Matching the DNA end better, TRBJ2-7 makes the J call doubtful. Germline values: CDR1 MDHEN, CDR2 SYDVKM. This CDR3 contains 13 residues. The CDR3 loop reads CASGDRGLYEQYF. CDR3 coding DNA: TGTGCCAGCGGAGACAGGGGGTTGTACGAGCAGTACTTC.

The CDR3 nucleotides are TGTGCCAGCAGCGCCCCAAGTCAGGAGACCCAGTACTTC. Its protein is CASSAPSQETQYF. The chain combines TRBV9 with TRBJ2-5, with D unresolved. The CDR3 sequence is 13 residues long. The V gene's germline CDR1 is SGDLS and CDR2 YYNGEE. V lost 3 bases and J lost 5, with 11 bases in between.

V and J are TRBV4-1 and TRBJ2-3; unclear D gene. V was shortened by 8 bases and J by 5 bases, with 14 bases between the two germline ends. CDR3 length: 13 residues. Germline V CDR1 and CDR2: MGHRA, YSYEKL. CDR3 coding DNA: TGCGCCAGCTGTTGTAGTTCGATAGATACGCAGTATTTT. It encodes CASCCSSIDTQYF.

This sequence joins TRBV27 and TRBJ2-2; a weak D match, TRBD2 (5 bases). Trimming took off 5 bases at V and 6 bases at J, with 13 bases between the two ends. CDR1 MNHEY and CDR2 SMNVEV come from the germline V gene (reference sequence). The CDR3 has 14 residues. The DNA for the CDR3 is TGTGCCAGCAGTCCGGGAACTGCACCCGGGGAGCTGTTTTTT. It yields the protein CASSPGTAPGELFF.

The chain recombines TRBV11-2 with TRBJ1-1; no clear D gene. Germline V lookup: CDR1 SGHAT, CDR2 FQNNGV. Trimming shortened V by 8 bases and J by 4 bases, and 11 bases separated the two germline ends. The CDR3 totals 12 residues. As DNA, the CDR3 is TGTGCCAGCGGACTTTCGGGCACTGAAGCTTTCTTT. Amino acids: CASGLSGTEAFF. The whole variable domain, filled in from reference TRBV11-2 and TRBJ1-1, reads EAGVAQSPRYKIIEKRQSVAFWCNPISGHATLYWYQQILGQGPKLLIQFQNNGVVDDSQLPKDRFSAERLKGVDSTLKIQPAKLEDSAVYLCASGLSGTEAFFGQGTRLTVV.

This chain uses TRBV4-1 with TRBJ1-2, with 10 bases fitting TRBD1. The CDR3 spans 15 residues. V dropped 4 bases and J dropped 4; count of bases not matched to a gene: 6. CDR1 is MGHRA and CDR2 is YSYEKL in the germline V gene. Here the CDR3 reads CASSRGQGGGYGYTF. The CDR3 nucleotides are TGCGCCAGCAGCCGAGGACAGGGGGGAGGCTATGGCTACACCTTC.